The next 3 T cell receptor beta chains were all read from a single sample in a study of control samples from healthy donors and cancer patients. Clones were sequenced by immunoSEQ multiplex PCR, and TCRdb holds only the in-frame ones, with some missing. Found here are 90,000 to 100,000 clones, approximately 90% of them singletons; the top ten hold approximately 15%. Sequencing was carried out using blood. All receptors come from a woman aged 65 to 85 in good health.

The chain recombines TRBV30 with TRBJ1-2, with D possibly matching TRBD1 (6 bases). Germline lookup yields CDR1 GTSNPN and CDR2 SVGIG (reference sequence). V was clipped by 1 base and J by 4 bases, with 25 bases between them. The CDR3 runs 18 residues. This chain's CDR3 is CAWSASGGGAETGYGYTF. Here the CDR3 DNA reads TGTGCCTGGAGTGCCTCGGGGGGCGGTGCCGAGACAGGCTATGGCTACACCTTC. Variable domain in full (rest from reference TRBV30 and TRBJ1-2): SQTIHQWPATLVQPVGSPLSLECTVEGTSNPNLYWYRQAAGRGLQLLFYSVGIGQISSEVPQNLSASRPQDRQFILSSKKLLLSDSGFYLCAWSASGGGAETGYGYTFGSGTRLTVV.

This clone was found once. The chain links TRBV2 to TRBJ1-6; the D gene is possibly TRBD1 (5 bases). The CDR3 loop spans 14 amino acids. Per germline, CDR1 SNHLY and CDR2 FYNNEI. The ends were cut back, 5 bases at V and 11 bases at J, with 16 bases in the middle. The CDR3 bases are TGTGCCAGCAGTCCCGACCCCGCGGGGGCACCCCTCCACTTT. Protein product: CASSPDPAGAPLHF.

On this clone itself: At one of its ends the junction is not consistent with the germline gene, which may arise from a read error. The chain joins TRBV7-2 to TRBJ2-6, with D uncertain. Looked up from germline, CDR1 is SGHTA and CDR2 is FQGNSA. This CDR3 is 14 amino acids long. The CDR3 protein is CASSLAAGTNVLTF. The DNA of the CDR3 is TGTGCCAGCAGCTTAGCCGCTGGGACCAACGTCCTGACTTTC.